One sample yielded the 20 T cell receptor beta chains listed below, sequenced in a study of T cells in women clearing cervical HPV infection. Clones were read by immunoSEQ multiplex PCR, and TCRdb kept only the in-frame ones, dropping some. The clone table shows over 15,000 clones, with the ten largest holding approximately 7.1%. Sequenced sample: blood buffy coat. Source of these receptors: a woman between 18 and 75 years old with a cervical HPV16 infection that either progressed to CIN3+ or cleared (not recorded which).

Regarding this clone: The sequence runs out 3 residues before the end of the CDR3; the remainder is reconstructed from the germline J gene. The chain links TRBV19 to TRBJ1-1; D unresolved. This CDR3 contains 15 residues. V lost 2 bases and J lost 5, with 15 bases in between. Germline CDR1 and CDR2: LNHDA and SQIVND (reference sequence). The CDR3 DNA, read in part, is TGTGCCAGTAGTATATTAACAGAGGTGGTGACTGAA. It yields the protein CASSILTEVVTE. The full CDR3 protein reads CASSILTEVVTEAFF.

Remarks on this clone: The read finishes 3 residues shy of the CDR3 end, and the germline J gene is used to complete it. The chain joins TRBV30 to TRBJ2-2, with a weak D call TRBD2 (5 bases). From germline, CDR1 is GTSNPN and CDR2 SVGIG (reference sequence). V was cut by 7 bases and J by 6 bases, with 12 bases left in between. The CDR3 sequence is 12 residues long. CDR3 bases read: TGTGCCTTGACCCGGGGTTCCGGGGAG. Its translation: CALTRGSGE. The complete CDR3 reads CALTRGSGELFF.

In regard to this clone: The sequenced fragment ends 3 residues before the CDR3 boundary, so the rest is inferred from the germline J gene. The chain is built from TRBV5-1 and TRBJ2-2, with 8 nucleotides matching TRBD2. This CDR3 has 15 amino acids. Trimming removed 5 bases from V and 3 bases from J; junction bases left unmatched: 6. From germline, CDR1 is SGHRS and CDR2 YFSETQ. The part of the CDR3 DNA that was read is TGCGCCAGCAGGGTGAAGACTAGCGACACCGGGGAG. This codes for CASRVKTSDTGE. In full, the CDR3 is CASRVKTSDTGELFF.

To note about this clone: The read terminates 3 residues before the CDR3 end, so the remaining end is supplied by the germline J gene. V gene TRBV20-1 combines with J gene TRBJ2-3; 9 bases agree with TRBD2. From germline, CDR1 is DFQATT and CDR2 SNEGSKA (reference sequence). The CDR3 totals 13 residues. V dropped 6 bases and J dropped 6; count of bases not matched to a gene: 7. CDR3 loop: CSAPATSGDTQYF. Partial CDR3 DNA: TGCAGTGCCCCCGCTACTAGCGGGGATACG.

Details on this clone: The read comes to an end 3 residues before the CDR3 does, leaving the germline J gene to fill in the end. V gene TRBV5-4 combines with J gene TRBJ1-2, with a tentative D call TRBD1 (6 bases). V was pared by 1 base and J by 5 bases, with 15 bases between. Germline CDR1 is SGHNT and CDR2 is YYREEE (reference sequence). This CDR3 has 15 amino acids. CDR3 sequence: CASSLIEAQGYGYTF. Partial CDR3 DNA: TGTGCCAGCAGCTTGATCGAGGCACAGGGTTATGGC. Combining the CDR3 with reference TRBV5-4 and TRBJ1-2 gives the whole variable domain ETGVTQSPTHLIKTRGQQVTLRCSSQSGHNTVSWYQQALGQGPQFIFQYYREEENGRGNFPPRFSGLQFPNYSSELNVNALELDDSALYLCASSLIEAQGYGYTFGSGTRLTVV.

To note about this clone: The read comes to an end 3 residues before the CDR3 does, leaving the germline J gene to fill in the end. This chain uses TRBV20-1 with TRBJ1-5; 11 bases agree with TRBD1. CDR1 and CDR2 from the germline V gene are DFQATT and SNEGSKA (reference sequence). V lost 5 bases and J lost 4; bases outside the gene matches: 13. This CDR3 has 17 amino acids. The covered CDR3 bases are TGCAGTGCTCGGAAGGGACAGGGGGGATCCTATAATCAGCCC. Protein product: CSARKGQGGSYNQP. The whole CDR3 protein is CSARKGQGGSYNQPQHF.

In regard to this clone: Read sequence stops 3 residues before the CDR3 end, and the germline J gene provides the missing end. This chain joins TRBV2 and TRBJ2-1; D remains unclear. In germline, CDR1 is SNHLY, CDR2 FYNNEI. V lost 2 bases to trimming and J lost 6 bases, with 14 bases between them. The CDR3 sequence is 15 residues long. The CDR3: CASSESLELRNEQFF. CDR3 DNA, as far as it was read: TGTGCCAGCAGTGAAAGTCTCGAACTCCGCAATGAG.

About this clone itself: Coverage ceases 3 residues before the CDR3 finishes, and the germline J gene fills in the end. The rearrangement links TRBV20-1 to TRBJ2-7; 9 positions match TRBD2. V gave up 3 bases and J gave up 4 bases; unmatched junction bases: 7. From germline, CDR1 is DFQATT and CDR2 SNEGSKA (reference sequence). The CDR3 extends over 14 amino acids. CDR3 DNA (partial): TGCAGTGCTAGTGGGCTAGCGGGGACTTACGAG. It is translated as CSASGLAGTYE. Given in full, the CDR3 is CSASGLAGTYEQYF.

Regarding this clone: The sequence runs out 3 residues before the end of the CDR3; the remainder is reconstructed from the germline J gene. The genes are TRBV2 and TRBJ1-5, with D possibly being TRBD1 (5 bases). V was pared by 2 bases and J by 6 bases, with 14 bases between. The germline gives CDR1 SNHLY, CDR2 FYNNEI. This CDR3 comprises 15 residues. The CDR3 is CASSEWSGMGQPQHF. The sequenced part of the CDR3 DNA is TGTGCCAGCAGTGAATGGTCAGGGATGGGTCAGCCC.

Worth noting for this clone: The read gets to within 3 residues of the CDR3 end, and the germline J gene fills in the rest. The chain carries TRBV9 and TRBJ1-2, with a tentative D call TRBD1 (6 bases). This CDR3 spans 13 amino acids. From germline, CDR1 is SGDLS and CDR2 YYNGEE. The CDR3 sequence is CASPLKDSSVYTF. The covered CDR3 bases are TGTGCCAGCCCGTTGAAGGACAGTTCAGTG.

Incomplete CDR3 DNA: TGTGCCAGCAGCGAAAGCGGGGGGTCCTACAATGAG. Encoded protein: CASSESGGSYNE. The full-length CDR3 reads as CASSESGGSYNEQFF. The rearrangement uses TRBV3-1 (or the pseudogene TRBV3-2) and TRBJ2-1, with 9 bases identical to TRBD2. The sequence runs out 3 residues before the end of the CDR3; the remainder is reconstructed from the germline J gene. J gave up 1 base and V 5 bases, and 3 bases lay outside the gene matches. CDR1 and CDR2 (germline): LGHDT, YNNKEL (reference sequence). The CDR3 extends over 15 amino acids.

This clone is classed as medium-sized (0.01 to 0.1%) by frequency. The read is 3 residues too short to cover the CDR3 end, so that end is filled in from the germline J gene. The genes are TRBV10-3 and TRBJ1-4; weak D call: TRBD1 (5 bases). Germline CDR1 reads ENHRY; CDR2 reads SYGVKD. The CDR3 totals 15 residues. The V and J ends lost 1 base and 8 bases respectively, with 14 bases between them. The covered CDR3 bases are TGTGCCATCAGTGAGTGGGGCAGAAGTGAGGAAAAA. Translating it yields CAISEWGRSEEK. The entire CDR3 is CAISEWGRSEEKLFF.

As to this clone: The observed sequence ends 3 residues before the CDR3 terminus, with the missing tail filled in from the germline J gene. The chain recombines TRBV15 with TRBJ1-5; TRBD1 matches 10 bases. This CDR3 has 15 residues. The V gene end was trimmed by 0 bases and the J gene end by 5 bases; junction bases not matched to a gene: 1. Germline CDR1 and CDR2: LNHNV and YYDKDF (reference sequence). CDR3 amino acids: CATSREGQGYQPQHF. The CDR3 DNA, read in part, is TGTGCCACCAGCAGAGAGGGACAGGGGTATCAGCCC. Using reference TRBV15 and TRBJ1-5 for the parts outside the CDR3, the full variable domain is DAMVIQNPRYQVTQFGKPVTLSCSQTLNHNVMYWYQQKSSQAPKLLFHYYDKDFNNEADTPDNFQSRRPNTSFCFLDIRSPGLGDTAMYLCATSREGQGYQPQHFGDGTRLSIL.

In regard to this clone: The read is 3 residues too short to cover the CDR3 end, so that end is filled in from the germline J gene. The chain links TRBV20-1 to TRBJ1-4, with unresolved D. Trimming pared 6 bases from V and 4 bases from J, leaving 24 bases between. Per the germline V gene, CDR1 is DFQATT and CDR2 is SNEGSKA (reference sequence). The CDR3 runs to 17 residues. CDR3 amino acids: CSANHPLGGRRNEKLFF. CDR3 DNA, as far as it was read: TGCAGTGCGAACCACCCCCTTGGTGGCAGGCGTAATGAAAAA.

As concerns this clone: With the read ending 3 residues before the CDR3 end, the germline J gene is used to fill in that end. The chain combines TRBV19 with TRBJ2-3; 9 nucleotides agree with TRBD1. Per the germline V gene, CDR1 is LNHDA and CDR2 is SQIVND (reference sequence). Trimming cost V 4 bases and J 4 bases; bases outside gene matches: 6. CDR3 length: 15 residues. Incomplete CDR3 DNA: TGTGCCAGTAGTAGGGGACAGGGAGGATCAGATACG. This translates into CASSRGQGGSDT. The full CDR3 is CASSRGQGGSDTQYF.

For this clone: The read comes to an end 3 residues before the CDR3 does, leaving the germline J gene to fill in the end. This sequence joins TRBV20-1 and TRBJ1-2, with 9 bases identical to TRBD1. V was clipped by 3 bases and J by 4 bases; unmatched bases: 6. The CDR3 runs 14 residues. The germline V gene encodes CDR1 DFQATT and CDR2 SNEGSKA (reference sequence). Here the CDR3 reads CSARGQGWIYGYTF. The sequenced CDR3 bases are TGCAGTGCTAGGGGACAGGGATGGATCTATGGC.

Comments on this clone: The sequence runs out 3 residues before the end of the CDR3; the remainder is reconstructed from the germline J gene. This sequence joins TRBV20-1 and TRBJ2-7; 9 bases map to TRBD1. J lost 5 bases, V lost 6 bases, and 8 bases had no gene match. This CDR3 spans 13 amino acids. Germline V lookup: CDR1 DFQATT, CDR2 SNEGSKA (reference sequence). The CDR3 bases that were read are TGCAGTGCCCCCGGACAGGGGATCCACGAG. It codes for CSAPGQGIHE. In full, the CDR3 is CSAPGQGIHEQYF.

The CDR3 sequence: CSASRLAGGRDEQFF. The part of the CDR3 DNA that was read is TGCAGTGCTAGCCGACTAGCGGGGGGGCGTGATGAG. V usage is TRBV20-1 and J usage is TRBJ2-1; 14 positions match TRBD2. The read ends 3 residues shy of where the CDR3 ends; the end is completed using the germline J gene. This CDR3 spans 15 amino acids. CDR1 and CDR2 (germline): DFQATT, SNEGSKA (reference sequence). V shed 3 bases and J 8 bases; nucleotides not matched to a gene: 6.

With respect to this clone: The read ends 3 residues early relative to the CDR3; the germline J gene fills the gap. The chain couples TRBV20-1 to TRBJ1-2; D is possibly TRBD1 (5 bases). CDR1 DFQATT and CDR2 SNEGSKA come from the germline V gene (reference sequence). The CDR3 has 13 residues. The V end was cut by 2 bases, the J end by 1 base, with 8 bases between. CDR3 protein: CSARTRDNYGYTF. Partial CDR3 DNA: TGCAGTGCTAGAACCAGGGATAACTATGGC.

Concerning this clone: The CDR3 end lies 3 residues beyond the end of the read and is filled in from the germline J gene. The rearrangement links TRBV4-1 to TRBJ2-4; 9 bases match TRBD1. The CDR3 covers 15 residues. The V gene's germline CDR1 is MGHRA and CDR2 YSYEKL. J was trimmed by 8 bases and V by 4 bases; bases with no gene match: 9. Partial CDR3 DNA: TGCGCCAGCAGCCTCCGGGACAGGGTTTTGGACATT. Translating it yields CASSLRDRVLDI. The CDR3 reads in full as CASSLRDRVLDIQYF.